Presented here are 7 T cell receptor beta chains from one specimen sequenced in a study of cytomegalovirus exposure and HLA in healthy donors. With 60 Vbeta and 13 Jbeta primers, the PCR was carried out. Profiled with immunoSEQ multiplex PCR; TCRdb holds only in-frame clones, not every one. The sample holds roughly 220,000 clones; approximately 79% are singletons and the top ten take around 1.7%. The specimen sequenced was PBMCs. The source is a man aged 45-60 years in good health and CMV-seronegative.

V usage is TRBV6-5 and J usage is TRBJ1-1, with D possibly being TRBD1 (6 bases). Germline V gene data show CDR1 as MNHEY and CDR2 as SVGAGI. V gave up 5 bases and J gave up 4 bases, with 14 bases separating them. CDR3 length: 14 amino acids. CDR3 DNA: TGTGCCAGCAGTGACCAGGGGCGGGTCACTGAAGCTTTCTTT. As protein: CASSDQGRVTEAFF.

The chain couples TRBV30 to TRBJ1-4; unclear D gene. The CDR3 runs 14 residues. V lost 3 bases and J lost 4, with 12 bases in between. Germline assignment: CDR1 GTSNPN and CDR2 SVGIG (reference sequence). The CDR3 bases are TGTGCCTGGAGACAACAGATCGGTAATGAAAAACTGTTTTTT. Residues: CAWRQQIGNEKLFF.

V is TRBV5-6 and J is TRBJ2-7, with D unclear. Germline assignment: CDR1 SGHDT and CDR2 YYEEEE. V dropped 4 bases and J dropped 2 bases, with 22 bases sitting between them. The CDR3 length is 17 residues. In nucleotides, the CDR3 is TGTGCCAGCAGCCCCGAGGTTCTATCGTCCGATACCTACGAGCAGTACTTC. It translates to CASSPEVLSSDTYEQYF.

The CDR3 region is CASSQDLAGDGRTQYF. In nucleotides, the CDR3 is TGTGCCAGCAGCCAAGATCTAGCGGGAGATGGGCGGACCCAGTACTTC. The chain links TRBV4-2 to TRBJ2-5; 10 bases are a match to TRBD2. CDR1 LGHNA and CDR2 YNFKEQ come from the germline V gene. This CDR3 has 16 amino acids. The ends lost 0 bases at V and 7 bases at J; junction bases unmatched: 8.

V gene TRBV6-5 combines with J gene TRBJ1-4, with a possible D match to TRBD1 (6 bases). Deletions cut 0 bases from V and 8 bases from J, with 16 bases between. Germline CDR1 and CDR2: MNHEY and SVGAGI. This CDR3 has 16 amino acids. The CDR3 DNA reads as TGTGCCAGCAGTTACTCGAGTAGGGGGAGAGGGGAAAAACTGTTTTTT. It is translated as CASSYSSRGRGEKLFF.

This clone has more than one count but fewer than ten. The V gene is TRBV7-2, the J gene TRBJ1-5, with D possibly being TRBD1 (6 bases). The CDR3 covers 16 residues. Trimming removed 0 bases from V and 6 bases from J, with 15 bases in between. Germline V lookup: CDR1 SGHTA, CDR2 FQGNSA. This chain's CDR3 is CASSLALAGVGQPQHF. CDR3 nucleotide sequence: TGTGCCAGCAGCTTAGCCCTAGCAGGGGTAGGTCAGCCCCAGCATTTT.

The chain is built from TRBV5-1 and TRBJ2-5, with no clear D. The CDR3 runs 14 residues. V dropped 0 bases and J dropped 4 bases, with 10 bases sitting between them. CDR1 is SGHRS, CDR2 YFSETQ, per germline. The CDR3: CASSLGGLGETQYF. CDR3 coding DNA: TGCGCCAGCAGCTTGGGAGGCCTCGGAGAGACCCAGTACTTC.